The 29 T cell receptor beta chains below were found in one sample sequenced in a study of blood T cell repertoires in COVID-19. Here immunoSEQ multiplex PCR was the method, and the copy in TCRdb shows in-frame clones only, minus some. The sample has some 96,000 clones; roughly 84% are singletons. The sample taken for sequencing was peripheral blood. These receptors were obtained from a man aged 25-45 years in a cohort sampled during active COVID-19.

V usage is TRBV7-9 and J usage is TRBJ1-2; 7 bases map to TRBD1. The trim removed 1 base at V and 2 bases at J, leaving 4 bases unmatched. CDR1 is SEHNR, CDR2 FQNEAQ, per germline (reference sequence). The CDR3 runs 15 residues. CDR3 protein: CASSLGTGQNYGYTF. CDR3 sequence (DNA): TGTGCCAGCAGCTTAGGTACGGGACAGAACTATGGCTACACCTTC.

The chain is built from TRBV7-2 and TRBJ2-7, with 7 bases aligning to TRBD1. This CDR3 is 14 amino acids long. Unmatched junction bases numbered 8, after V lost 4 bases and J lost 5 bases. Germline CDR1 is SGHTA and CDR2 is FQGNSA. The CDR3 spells CASSSWDSRNEQYF. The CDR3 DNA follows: TGTGCCAGCAGCTCGTGGGACAGCCGGAACGAGCAGTACTTC.

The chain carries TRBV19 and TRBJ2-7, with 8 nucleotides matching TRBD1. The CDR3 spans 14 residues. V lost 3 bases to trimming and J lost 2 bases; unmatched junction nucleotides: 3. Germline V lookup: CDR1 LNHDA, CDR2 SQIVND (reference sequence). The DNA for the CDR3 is TGTGCCAGTAGTATCAGGGGGCCACCCTACGAGCAGTACTTC. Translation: CASSIRGPPYEQYF.

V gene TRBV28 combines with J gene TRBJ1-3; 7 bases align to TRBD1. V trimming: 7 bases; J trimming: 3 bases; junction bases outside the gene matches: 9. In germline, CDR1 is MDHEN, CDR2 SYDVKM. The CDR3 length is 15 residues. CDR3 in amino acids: CASNPGTADGNTIYF. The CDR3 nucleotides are TGTGCCAGCAACCCGGGGACAGCTGATGGAAACACCATATATTTT.

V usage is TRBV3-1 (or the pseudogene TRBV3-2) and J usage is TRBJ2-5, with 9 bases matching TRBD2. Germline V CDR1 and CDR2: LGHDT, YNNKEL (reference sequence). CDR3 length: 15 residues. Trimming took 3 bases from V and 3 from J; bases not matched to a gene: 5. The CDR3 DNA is TGTGCCAGCAGCCAGGGCGGGGGGGCGAAAGAGACCCAGTACTTC. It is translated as CASSQGGGAKETQYF.

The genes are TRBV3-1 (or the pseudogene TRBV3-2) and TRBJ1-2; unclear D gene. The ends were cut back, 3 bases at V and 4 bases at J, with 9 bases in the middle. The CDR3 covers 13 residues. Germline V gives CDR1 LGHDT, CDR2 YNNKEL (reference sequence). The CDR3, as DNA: TGTGCCAGCAGCCAGTCCTTCTCCTATGGCTACACCTTC. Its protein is CASSQSFSYGYTF.

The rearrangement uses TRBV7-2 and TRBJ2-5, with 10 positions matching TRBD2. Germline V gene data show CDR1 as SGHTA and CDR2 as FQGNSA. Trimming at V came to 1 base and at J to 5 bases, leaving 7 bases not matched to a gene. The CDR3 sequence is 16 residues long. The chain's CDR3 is CASSLVGSGGAETQYF. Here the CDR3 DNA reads TGTGCCAGCAGCTTAGTAGGCAGCGGGGGGGCGGAGACCCAGTACTTC.

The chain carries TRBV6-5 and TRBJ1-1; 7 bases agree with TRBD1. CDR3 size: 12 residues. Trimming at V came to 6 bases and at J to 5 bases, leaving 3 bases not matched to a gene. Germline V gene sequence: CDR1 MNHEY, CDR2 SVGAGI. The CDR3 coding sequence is TGTGCCAGCAGACAGGGGCCGACTGAAGCTTTCTTT. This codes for CASRQGPTEAFF.

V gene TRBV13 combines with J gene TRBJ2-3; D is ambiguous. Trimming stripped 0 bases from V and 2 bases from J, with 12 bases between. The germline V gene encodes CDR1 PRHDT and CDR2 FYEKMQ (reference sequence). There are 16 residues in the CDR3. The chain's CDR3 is CASSLGDARFTDTQYF. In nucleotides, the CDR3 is TGTGCCAGCAGCTTAGGCGATGCCAGATTCACAGATACGCAGTATTTT.

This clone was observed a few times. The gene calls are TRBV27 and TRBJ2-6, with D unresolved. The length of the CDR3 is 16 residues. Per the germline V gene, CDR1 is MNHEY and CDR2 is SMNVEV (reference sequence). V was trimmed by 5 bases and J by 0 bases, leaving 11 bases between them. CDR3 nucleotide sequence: TGTGCCAGCAGTCGTCAGGTGACCTCTGGGGCCAACGTCCTGACTTTC. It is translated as CASSRQVTSGANVLTF.

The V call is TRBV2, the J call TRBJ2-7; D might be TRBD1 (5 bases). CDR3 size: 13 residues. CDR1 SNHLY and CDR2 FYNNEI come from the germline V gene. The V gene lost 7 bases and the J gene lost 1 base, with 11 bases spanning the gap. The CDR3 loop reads CASKGDRSYEQYF. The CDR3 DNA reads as TGTGCCAGCAAAGGTGACAGATCCTACGAGCAGTACTTC. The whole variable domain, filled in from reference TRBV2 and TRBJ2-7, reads EPEVTQTPSHQVTQMGQEVILRCVPISNHLYFYWYRQILGQKVEFLVSFYNNEISEKSEIFDDQFSVERPDGSNFTLKIRSTKLEDSAMYFCASKGDRSYEQYFGPGTRLTVT.

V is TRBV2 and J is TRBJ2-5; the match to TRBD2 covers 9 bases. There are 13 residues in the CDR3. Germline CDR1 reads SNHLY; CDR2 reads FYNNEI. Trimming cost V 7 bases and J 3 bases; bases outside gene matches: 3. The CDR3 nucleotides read TGTGCCAGCATTAGCGGGGGAAAAGAGACCCAGTACTTC. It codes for CASISGGKETQYF. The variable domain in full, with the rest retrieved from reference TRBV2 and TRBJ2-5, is EPEVTQTPSHQVTQMGQEVILRCVPISNHLYFYWYRQILGQKVEFLVSFYNNEISEKSEIFDDQFSVERPDGSNFTLKIRSTKLEDSAMYFCASISGGKETQYFGPGTRLLVL.

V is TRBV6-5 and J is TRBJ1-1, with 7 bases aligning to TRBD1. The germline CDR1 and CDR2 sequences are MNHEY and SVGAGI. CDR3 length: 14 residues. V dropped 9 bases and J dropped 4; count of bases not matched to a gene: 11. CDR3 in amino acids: CASEKTGLGTEAFF. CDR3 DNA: TGTGCCAGTGAAAAGACAGGGCTGGGCACTGAAGCTTTCTTT.

This CDR3 reads CASSPPSSGGAGEQFF. The CDR3 nucleotides read TGTGCCAGCTCACCACCGTCTAGCGGGGGGGCCGGTGAGCAGTTCTTC. This chain connects TRBV18 to TRBJ2-1; 12 bases are a match to TRBD2. CDR3 length: 16 residues. Germline lookup yields CDR1 KGHSH and CDR2 LQKENI. V shed 0 bases, J shed 9 bases, and the junction held 6 bases outside the gene matches.

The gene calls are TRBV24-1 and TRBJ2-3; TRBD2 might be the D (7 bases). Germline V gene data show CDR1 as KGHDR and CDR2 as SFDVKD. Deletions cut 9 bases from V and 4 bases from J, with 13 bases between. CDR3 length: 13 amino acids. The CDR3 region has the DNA TGTGCCACCCGGAGGGGGGGGTCAGATACGCAGTATTTT. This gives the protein CATRRGGSDTQYF.

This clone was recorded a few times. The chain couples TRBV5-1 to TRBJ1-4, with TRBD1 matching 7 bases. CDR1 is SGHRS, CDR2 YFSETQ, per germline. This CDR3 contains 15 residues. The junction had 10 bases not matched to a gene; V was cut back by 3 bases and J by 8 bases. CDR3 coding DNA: TGCGCCAGCAGCTCCGACAGGGTCCTGGGGGAAAAACTGTTTTTT. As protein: CASSSDRVLGEKLFF.

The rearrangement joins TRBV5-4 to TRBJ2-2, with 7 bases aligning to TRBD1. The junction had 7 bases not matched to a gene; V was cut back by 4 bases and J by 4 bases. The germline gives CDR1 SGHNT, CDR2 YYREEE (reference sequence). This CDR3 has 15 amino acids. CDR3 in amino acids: CASSSTGAGTGELFF. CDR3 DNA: TGTGCCAGCAGCAGCACAGGGGCGGGCACCGGGGAGCTGTTTTTT.

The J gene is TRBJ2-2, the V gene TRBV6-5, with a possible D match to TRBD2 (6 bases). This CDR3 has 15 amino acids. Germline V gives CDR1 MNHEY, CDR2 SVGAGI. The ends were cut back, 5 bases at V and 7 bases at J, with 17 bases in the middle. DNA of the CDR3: TGTGCCAGCAGTCGCGGGACTCAACTCCTCGGGGAGCTGTTTTTT. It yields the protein CASSRGTQLLGELFF.

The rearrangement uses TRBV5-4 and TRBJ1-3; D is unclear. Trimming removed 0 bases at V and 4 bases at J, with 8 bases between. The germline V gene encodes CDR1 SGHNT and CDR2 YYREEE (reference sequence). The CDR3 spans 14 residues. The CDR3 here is CASSLGGLGNTIYF. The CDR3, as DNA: TGTGCCAGCAGCTTGGGCGGGTTAGGAAACACCATATATTTT.

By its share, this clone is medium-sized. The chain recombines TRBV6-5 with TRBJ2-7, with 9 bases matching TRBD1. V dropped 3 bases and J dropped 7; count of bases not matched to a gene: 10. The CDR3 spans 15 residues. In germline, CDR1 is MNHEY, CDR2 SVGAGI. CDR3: CASSYGTGPGDEQYF. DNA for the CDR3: TGTGCCAGCAGTTATGGGACAGGGCCAGGGGATGAGCAGTACTTC.

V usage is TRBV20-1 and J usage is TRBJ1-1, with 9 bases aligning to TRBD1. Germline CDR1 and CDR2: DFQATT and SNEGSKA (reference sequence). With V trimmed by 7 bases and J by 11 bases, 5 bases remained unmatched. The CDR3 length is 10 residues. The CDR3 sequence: CSVGQGRAFF. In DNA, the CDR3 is TGCAGTGTTGGACAGGGGAGGGCTTTCTTT.

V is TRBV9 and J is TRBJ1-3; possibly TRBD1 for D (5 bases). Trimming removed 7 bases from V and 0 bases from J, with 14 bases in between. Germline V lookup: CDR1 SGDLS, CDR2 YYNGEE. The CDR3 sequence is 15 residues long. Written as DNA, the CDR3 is TGTGCCAGCGGCTGGGGCGGACCCTCTGGAAACACCATATATTTT. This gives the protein CASGWGGPSGNTIYF.

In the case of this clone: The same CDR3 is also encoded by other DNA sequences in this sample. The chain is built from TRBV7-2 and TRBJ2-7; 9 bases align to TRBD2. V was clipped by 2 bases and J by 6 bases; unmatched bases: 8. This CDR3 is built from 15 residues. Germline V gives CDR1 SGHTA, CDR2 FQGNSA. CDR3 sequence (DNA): TGTGCCAGCAGCTTAAGCGGGCGGGGGGGGGCCGAGCAGTACTTC. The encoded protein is CASSLSGRGGAEQYF.

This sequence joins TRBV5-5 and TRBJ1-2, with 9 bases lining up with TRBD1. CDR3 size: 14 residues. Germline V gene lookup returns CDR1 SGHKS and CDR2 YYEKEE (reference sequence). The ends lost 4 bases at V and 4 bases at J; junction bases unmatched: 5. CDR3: CASSRQGGSYGYTF. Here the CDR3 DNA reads TGTGCCAGCAGCCGACAGGGGGGGAGCTATGGCTACACCTTC.

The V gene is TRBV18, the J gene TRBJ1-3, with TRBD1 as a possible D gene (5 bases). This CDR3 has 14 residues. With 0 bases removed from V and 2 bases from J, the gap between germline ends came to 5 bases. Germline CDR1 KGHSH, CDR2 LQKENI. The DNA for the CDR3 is TGTGCCAGCTCACCACCGACAGCTGGAAACACCATATATTTT. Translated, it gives CASSPPTAGNTIYF.

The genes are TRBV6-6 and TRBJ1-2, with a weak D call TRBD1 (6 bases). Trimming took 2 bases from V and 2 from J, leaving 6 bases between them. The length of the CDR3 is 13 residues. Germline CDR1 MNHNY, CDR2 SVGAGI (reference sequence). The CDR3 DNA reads TGTGCCAGCAGTTACGGGGGCAACTATGGCTACACCTTC. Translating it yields CASSYGGNYGYTF.

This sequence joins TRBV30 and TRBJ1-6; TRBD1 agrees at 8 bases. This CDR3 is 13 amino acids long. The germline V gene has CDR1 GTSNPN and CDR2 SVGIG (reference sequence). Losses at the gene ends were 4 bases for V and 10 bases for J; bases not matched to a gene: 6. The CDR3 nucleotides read TGTGCCTGGAACGGACAGGGCGGCTCACCCCTCCACTTT. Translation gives CAWNGQGGSPLHF.

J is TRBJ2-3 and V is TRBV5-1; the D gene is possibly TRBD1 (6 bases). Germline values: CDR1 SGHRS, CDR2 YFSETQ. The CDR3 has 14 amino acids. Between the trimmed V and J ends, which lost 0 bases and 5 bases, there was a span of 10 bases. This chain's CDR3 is CASSLGGREDTQYF. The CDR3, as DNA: TGCGCCAGCAGCTTGGGGGGGCGTGAAGATACGCAGTATTTT.

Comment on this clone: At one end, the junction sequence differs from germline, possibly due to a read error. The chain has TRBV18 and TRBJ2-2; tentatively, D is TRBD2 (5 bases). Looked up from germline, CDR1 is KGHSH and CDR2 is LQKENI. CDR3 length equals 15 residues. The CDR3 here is CASSPASSKTGELFF. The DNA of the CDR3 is TGTGCCAGCTCACCAGCTAGCTCGAAAACCGGGGAGCTGTTTTTT.